The 13 T cell receptor beta chains listed next were all sequenced from one sample in a study of cytomegalovirus exposure and HLA in healthy donors. This PCR relied on a set of 60 Vbeta primers and 13 Jbeta primers. Using immunoSEQ multiplex PCR, the repertoire was profiled, and TCRdb retains in-frame clones only, with some absent. The profile shows 100,000 to 150,000 clones, roughly 72% of them singletons. The specimen sequenced was PBMCs. The receptors shown here come from a male donor in good health and CMV-seronegative.

V gene TRBV4-2 combines with J gene TRBJ2-6; a weak D match, TRBD1 (6 bases). Germline V gene lookup returns CDR1 LGHNA and CDR2 YNFKEQ. This CDR3 is built from 18 residues. V was pared by 0 bases and J by 0 bases, with 12 bases between. CDR3 coding DNA: TGTGCCAGCAGCCAAGATCGACAGGACCTCTCTGGGGCCAACGTCCTGACTTTC. Amino acid sequence: CASSQDRQDLSGANVLTF.

This clone was detected only a few times. V is TRBV21-1 and J is TRBJ1-2; TRBD1 was called by the table and not checked on the DNA. TRBV21-1 is a recognized pseudogene. The CDR3 has 18 amino acids. The CDR3 reads CASSKVGGEQGASYGYTF. CDR3 coding DNA: TGTGCCAGCAGCAAAGTCGGGGGAGAACAGGGGGCTTCGTATGGCTACACCTTC.

CDR3 nucleotides: TGTGCCAGCAGCCACAGGAGCTCCTACAATGAGCAGTTCTTC. Its translation is CASSHRSSYNEQFF. The chain recombines TRBV5-6 with TRBJ2-1; TRBD1 might be the D (5 bases). The CDR3 spans 14 residues. Germline-derived CDR1 and CDR2 are SGHDT and YYEEEE. The V end was cut by 4 bases, the J end by 0 bases, with 8 bases between.

The chain couples TRBV5-5 to TRBJ2-6; 8 bases fit TRBD1. V lost 5 bases to trimming and J lost 2 bases; unmatched junction nucleotides: 12. Germline-derived CDR1 and CDR2 are SGHKS and YYEKEE (reference sequence). This CDR3 comprises 18 residues. CDR3 bases: TGTGCCAGCAGGCTGACCCCGGACAGGGCTACTGGGGCCAACGTCCTGACTTTC. Protein sequence: CASRLTPDRATGANVLTF.

This sequence joins TRBV30 and TRBJ1-1; 9 bases are a match to TRBD1. Germline CDR1 is GTSNPN and CDR2 is SVGIG (reference sequence). Trimming removed 0 bases from V and 1 base from J; junction bases left unmatched: 12. This CDR3 has 18 amino acids. CDR3 in amino acids: CAWSVRNRGLGRNTEAFF. CDR3 sequence (DNA): TGTGCCTGGAGTGTACGAAACAGGGGGCTGGGACGGAACACTGAAGCTTTCTTT. Combining the CDR3 with reference TRBV30 and TRBJ1-1 gives the whole variable domain SQTIHQWPATLVQPVGSPLSLECTVEGTSNPNLYWYRQAAGRGLQLLFYSVGIGQISSEVPQNLSASRPQDRQFILSSKKLLLSDSGFYLCAWSVRNRGLGRNTEAFFGQGTRLTVV.

This clone was recorded a few times. This sequence joins TRBV9 and TRBJ2-5; possibly TRBD1 for D (6 bases). The germline V and J ends were trimmed by 2 bases and 2 bases, with 7 bases remaining between them. Germline CDR1 and CDR2: SGDLS and YYNGEE. The CDR3 covers 13 residues. DNA for the CDR3: TGTGCCAGCAGCGTGGACAGTCAAGAGACCCAGTACTTC. Translation gives CASSVDSQETQYF.

The table lists this clone with a few counts. Here the CDR3 DNA reads TGTGCCGCCCTACAGGGGACCACCTACGAGCAGTACTTC. Its protein is CAALQGTTYEQYF. This rearrangement joins TRBV2 to TRBJ2-7; the match to TRBD1 covers 7 bases. This CDR3 region has 13 residues. CDR1 and CDR2 (germline): SNHLY, FYNNEI. V shed 11 bases, J shed 2 bases, and the junction held 9 bases outside the gene matches.

The chain links TRBV11-3 to TRBJ2-2; 7 positions match TRBD1. J gave up 5 bases and V 5 bases, and 11 bases lay outside the gene matches. The CDR3 contains 16 residues. Germline-derived CDR1 and CDR2 are SGHNT and YENEEA. CDR3 coding DNA: TGTGCCAGCAGCCCTAGGGGGCGTGATGGTACCGGGGAGCTGTTTTTT. Amino acid sequence: CASSPRGRDGTGELFF.

This clone was counted once. CDR3 in amino acids: CASSLGSGTGNQPQHF. The CDR3 DNA reads TGTGCCAGCAGCTTGGGATCCGGGACAGGCAATCAGCCCCAGCATTTT. The chain links TRBV7-9 to TRBJ1-5; TRBD1 agrees at 7 bases. Germline CDR1 and CDR2: SEHNR and FQNEAQ (reference sequence). This CDR3 is 16 amino acids long. Losses at the gene ends were 3 bases for V and 2 bases for J; bases not matched to a gene: 7.

The chain employs TRBV5-5 and TRBJ2-7; 9 bases are shared with TRBD1. In germline, CDR1 is SGHKS, CDR2 YYEKEE (reference sequence). Trimming cost V 2 bases and J 5 bases; bases outside gene matches: 5. The CDR3 has 14 amino acids. The CDR3, as DNA: TGTGCCAGCAGCTTAGGACAGGGGATCGACGAGCAGTACTTC. This encodes CASSLGQGIDEQYF.

The V gene is TRBV7-9, the J gene TRBJ1-4; TRBD1 matches at 7 bases. The CDR3 totals 17 residues. Trimming removed 4 bases from V and 4 bases from J; junction bases left unmatched: 12. Germline CDR1 SEHNR, CDR2 FQNEAQ (reference sequence). The CDR3 spells CASSSLLTGRINEKLFF. The CDR3 nucleotides read TGTGCCAGCAGCTCCCTATTGACAGGGAGGATTAATGAAAAACTGTTTTTT. Full variable domain (remainder filled in from reference TRBV7-9 and TRBJ1-4): DTGVSQNPRHKITKRGQNVTFRCDPISEHNRLYWYRQTLGQGPEFLTYFQNEAQLEKSRLLSDRFSAERPKGSFSTLEIQRTEQGDSAMYLCASSSLLTGRINEKLFFGSGTQLSVL.

The gene calls are TRBV6-1 and TRBJ1-2; 8 positions agree with TRBD1. V dropped 4 bases and J dropped 4; count of bases not matched to a gene: 8. Germline CDR1 and CDR2: MNHNS and SASEGT. The CDR3 contains 15 residues. The CDR3 DNA follows: TGTGCCAGCAGTGCCGGGACAGGCCTTCCCTATGGCTACACCTTC. Translated, it gives CASSAGTGLPYGYTF.

This clone showed up just a few times. The chain joins TRBV15 to TRBJ1-1; TRBD1 matches 7 bases. The germline gives CDR1 LNHNV, CDR2 YYDKDF (reference sequence). This CDR3 has 15 amino acids. Trimming cost V 3 bases and J 0 bases; bases outside gene matches: 4. The CDR3 spells CATSRGQSVNTEAFF. CDR3 sequence (DNA): TGTGCCACCAGCAGGGGACAGTCCGTGAACACTGAAGCTTTCTTT. The full variable domain, with the rest looked up from reference TRBV15 and TRBJ1-1, is DAMVIQNPRYQVTQFGKPVTLSCSQTLNHNVMYWYQQKSSQAPKLLFHYYDKDFNNEADTPDNFQSRRPNTSFCFLDIRSPGLGDTAMYLCATSRGQSVNTEAFFGQGTRLTVV.